Below, 22 T cell receptor beta chains from the same sample are listed, as sequenced in a study of CD4 T cells in relation to SARS-CoV-2 and coronaviruses. Produced via immunoSEQ multiplex PCR; TCRdb's table is partial and in-frame only. The table lists some 23,000 clones, 75% to 85% of them singletons. The antigens these receptors bind are not known. Before the COVID-19 pandemic, during about 2010-2018, CD4+ T cells were taken from unexposed donors. The cells were cultured for 10 days before CD4+ T cells were isolated. The sequenced sample was CD4+ T cells from PBMCs, cultured in vitro. These receptors came from a human donor in good health.

The chain uses TRBV6-2 or TRBV6-3 and TRBJ2-5; 10 nucleotides match TRBD2. V gave up 5 bases and J gave up 5 bases; unmatched junction bases: 8. Germline V gives CDR1 MNHEY, CDR2 SVGEGT. CDR3 length: 15 amino acids. The CDR3 DNA follows: TGTGCCAGCAGTCCCCTAGCGGGAGAGGTTGAGACCCAGTACTTC. Translating it yields CASSPLAGEVETQYF.

This clone was detected a few times. The chain carries TRBV2 and TRBJ1-5; TRBD1 aligns across 8 bases. V dropped 6 bases and J dropped 0; count of bases not matched to a gene: 4. Germline V lookup: CDR1 SNHLY, CDR2 FYNNEI. The CDR3 loop spans 15 amino acids. In DNA, the CDR3 is TGTGCCAGCAGCCCTCAGGGGGCTAGCAATCAGCCCCAGCATTTT. As protein: CASSPQGASNQPQHF. Based on the CDR3 plus reference TRBV2 and TRBJ1-5, the full variable domain is EPEVTQTPSHQVTQMGQEVILRCVPISNHLYFYWYRQILGQKVEFLVSFYNNEISEKSEIFDDQFSVERPDGSNFTLKIRSTKLEDSAMYFCASSPQGASNQPQHFGDGTRLSIL.

This rearrangement joins TRBV12-5 to TRBJ1-1; 7 bases line up with TRBD1. With 6 bases clipped from V and 1 base from J, the junction kept 5 bases outside the gene matches. This CDR3 spans 14 amino acids. Germline loops: CDR1 LGHNT, CDR2 FRNRAP. In DNA, the CDR3 is TGTGCTAGTGGCAAGGACAGGCCGAACACTGAAGCTTTCTTT. It specifies CASGKDRPNTEAFF.

The chain carries TRBV18 and TRBJ2-7, with 11 bases matching TRBD2. This CDR3 has 17 residues. CDR1 and CDR2 from the germline V gene are KGHSH and LQKENI. J was trimmed by 0 bases and V by 2 bases; bases with no gene match: 6. The CDR3 DNA is TGTGCCAGCTCACCAAGACTAGCGGGACCAAGCTCCTACGAGCAGTACTTC. Amino acids: CASSPRLAGPSSYEQYF.

This clone was picked up a small number of times. V and J are TRBV6-5 and TRBJ1-5; 9 bases are shared with TRBD1. The V segment lost 2 bases and the J segment 5 bases; nucleotides outside the gene matches: 4. CDR1 MNHEY and CDR2 SVGAGI come from the germline V gene. This CDR3 region has 15 residues. The CDR3 DNA is TGTGCCAGCAGTTACGGGGGACAGGGAGATCAGCCCCAGCATTTT. It is translated as CASSYGGQGDQPQHF.

Written as DNA, the CDR3 is TGCGCCAGCAGCCAAGATGGGAGGACAGGGACCTACGAGCAGTACTTC. Residues: CASSQDGRTGTYEQYF. This chain connects TRBV4-1 to TRBJ2-7, with 8 nucleotides matching TRBD1. Germline CDR1 and CDR2: MGHRA and YSYEKL. This CDR3 contains 16 residues. V gave up 0 bases and J gave up 2 bases; unmatched junction bases: 6.

This clone has only one observation. The chain uses TRBV4-3 and TRBJ1-5; D possibly corresponds to TRBD1 (6 bases). V was trimmed by 4 bases and J by 7 bases, leaving 14 bases between them. The CDR3 has 14 residues. In germline, CDR1 is LGHNA, CDR2 YSLEER. In nucleotides, the CDR3 is TGCGCCAGCAGCCCGGGGGGGCGAGACCAGCCCCAGCATTTT. Amino acid sequence: CASSPGGRDQPQHF.

In this sample, this clone turned up once. This chain joins TRBV5-4 and TRBJ2-2; D ambiguous. Trimming removed 0 bases from V and 9 bases from J, with 12 bases in between. Germline loops: CDR1 SGHNT, CDR2 YYREEE (reference sequence). There are 14 residues in the CDR3. This chain's CDR3 is CASSLASNKRELFF. Written as DNA, the CDR3 is TGTGCCAGCAGCTTGGCTAGTAATAAAAGGGAGCTGTTTTTT.

This clone has only one observation. The chain joins TRBV25-1 to TRBJ2-1; TRBD1 is a possible D gene (5 bases). The CDR3 has 16 amino acids. The V end lost 5 bases, the J end lost 0 bases, and 14 bases lay between the germline ends. From germline, CDR1 is MGHDK and CDR2 SYGVNS. The CDR3 here is CASSHLDIYSYNEQFF. The DNA of the CDR3 is TGTGCCAGCAGTCACTTGGACATCTACTCCTACAATGAGCAGTTCTTC.

The chain employs TRBV6-5 and TRBJ1-1; no clear D. The V end was cut by 6 bases, the J end by 7 bases, with 18 bases between. The V gene's germline CDR1 is MNHEY and CDR2 SVGAGI. The CDR3 is 14 residues long. CDR3 DNA sequence: TGTGCCAGCAGCCTACAAATCTCTCGGGGTGAAGCTTTCTTT. Its protein is CASSLQISRGEAFF.

This rearrangement joins TRBV2 to TRBJ1-2; possible D gene TRBD1, 6 bases. Looked up from germline, CDR1 is SNHLY and CDR2 is FYNNEI. V gave up 5 bases and J gave up 7 bases, with 14 bases separating them. The CDR3 runs to 13 residues. CDR3 loop: CASSKDSGSGYTF. The CDR3 DNA follows: TGTGCCAGCAGTAAGGACAGCGGGAGTGGCTACACCTTC.

The rearrangement links TRBV5-3 to TRBJ2-3; unclear D gene. TRBV5-3 has ORF status, its function being uncertain. The CDR3 spans 14 residues. The V end lost 10 bases, the J end lost 0 bases, and 15 bases lay between the germline ends. This CDR3 reads CAAAQCRSTDTQYF. DNA for the CDR3: TGTGCCGCGGCGCAGTGCAGGAGCACAGATACGCAGTATTTT.

This clone is a singleton in its sample. The chain couples TRBV4-3 to TRBJ2-3; 9 nucleotides agree with TRBD2. The CDR3 extends over 13 amino acids. Germline CDR1 reads LGHNA; CDR2 reads YSLEER. J lost 13 bases, V lost 0 bases, and 5 bases had no gene match. The CDR3 coding sequence is TGCGCCAGCAGCCAAGAACGCGGGGGGGCCGAGTATTTT. Translation: CASSQERGGAEYF.

This CDR3 is CASSQPGVESYTF. CDR3 in DNA: TGTGCCAGCAGCCAACCCGGGGTGGAGAGCTACACCTTC. This rearrangement joins TRBV4-2 to TRBJ1-2, with D unclear. This CDR3 comprises 13 residues. Germline CDR1 LGHNA, CDR2 YNFKEQ. V lost 2 bases and J 9 bases, leaving 13 bases between the germline ends.

This chain connects TRBV12-3 or TRBV12-4 to TRBJ1-2, with no clear D. With 1 base removed from V and 8 bases from J, the gap between germline ends came to 11 bases. This CDR3 comprises 13 residues. The CDR3, as DNA: TGTGCCAGCAGTTTAGGTGGTCCAGGCGGCTACACCTTC. Translating gives CASSLGGPGGYTF.

For this clone: The junction shows a germline mismatch at one end, possibly a read error. The chain is built from TRBV7-7 and TRBJ2-7; 8 nucleotides line up with TRBD1. The CDR3 loop spans 15 amino acids. CDR1 is SSHAT and CDR2 is FNYEAQ in the germline V gene (reference sequence). CDR3 loop: CASSLDDRGGNEQYF. CDR3 sequence (DNA): TGTGCTAGCAGCTTAGACGACAGGGGAGGAAACGAGCAGTACTTC.

This clone was recorded once. This chain links TRBV19 with TRBJ2-6; possible D gene TRBD1, 5 bases. Trimming cost V 7 bases and J 0 bases, with 22 bases left between them. CDR3 length: 19 residues. From germline, CDR1 is LNHDA and CDR2 SQIVND (reference sequence). The CDR3 region is CASTPYQGLIYSGANVLTF. For the CDR3, the DNA is TGTGCCAGTACCCCCTACCAGGGTTTGATTTACTCTGGGGCCAACGTCCTGACTTTC. The whole variable domain, remainder taken from reference TRBV19 and TRBJ2-6, is DGGITQSPKYLFRKEGQNVTLSCEQNLNHDAMYWYRQDPGQGLRLIYYSQIVNDFQKGDIAEGYSVSREKKESFPLTVTSAQKNPTAFYLCASTPYQGLIYSGANVLTFGAGSRLTVL.

The chain links TRBV19 to TRBJ1-1; TRBD1 aligns across 7 bases. Germline V lookup: CDR1 LNHDA, CDR2 SQIVND (reference sequence). J lost 0 bases, V lost 3 bases, and 7 bases had no gene match. The CDR3 contains 16 residues. CDR3: CASSITSGQLNTEAFF. DNA for the CDR3: TGTGCCAGTAGTATTACTTCGGGACAGCTGAACACTGAAGCTTTCTTT.

V usage is TRBV7-9 and J usage is TRBJ1-3; D not certain. Trimming removed 3 bases at V and 4 bases at J, with 13 bases between. Germline CDR1 SEHNR, CDR2 FQNEAQ (reference sequence). CDR3 length: 15 amino acids. The CDR3 sequence: CASSFSQPRGNTIYF. The DNA for the CDR3 is TGTGCCAGCAGCTTCAGTCAACCGCGGGGAAACACCATATATTTT.

V usage is TRBV3-1 (or the pseudogene TRBV3-2) and J usage is TRBJ2-7; unclear D gene. The CDR3 totals 12 residues. Trimming removed 3 bases from V and 5 bases from J, with 8 bases in between. Germline assignment: CDR1 LGHDT and CDR2 YNNKEL (reference sequence). The CDR3 loop reads CASSQVINEQYF. CDR3 in DNA: TGTGCCAGCAGCCAGGTGATTAACGAGCAGTACTTC.

The J gene is TRBJ1-6, the V gene TRBV12-5, with a weak D call TRBD1 (6 bases). The CDR3 covers 15 residues. The germline gives CDR1 LGHNT, CDR2 FRNRAP. V lost 0 bases to trimming and J lost 8 bases, with 11 bases between them. The CDR3, as DNA: TGTGCTAGTGGTTTGGTCACAGGGTTGTATTCACCCCTCCACTTT. Its translation: CASGLVTGLYSPLHF.

This clone has a handful of counts. This chain joins TRBV7-8 and TRBJ2-1, with D possibly matching TRBD2 (5 bases). Germline values: CDR1 SGHVS, CDR2 FQNEAQ. V lost 1 base and J lost 7, with 11 bases in between. This CDR3 has 14 residues. The CDR3 protein is CASSLVVGVNEQFF. In DNA, the CDR3 is TGTGCCAGCAGCTTAGTAGTCGGGGTTAATGAGCAGTTCTTC.